This T cell receptor (beta chain) was found in a study of neurological immune-mediated disorders. Study results and caveats: Multiple sclerosis, the disease with the least TCR clonal expansion, fell below healthy controls, whereas HTLV-1-associated myelopathy showed the most. Association of the multiple sclerosis repertoire cluster with clinical or MRI features was not observed for any feature.

The cDNA was generated by 5'RACE with 10-nucleotide random UMIs. TCRdb recomputed calls from the 5' RACE reads with MiXCR, one row per CDR3 protein. Here the sample spans 78,000 or so distinct CDR3 sequences, about 5% being singletons. This clonotype appeared many times. What it binds is unknown. PBMCs stored at -80 C, 2 million in total, were the source of the unsorted libraries. The sequencing input was PBMCs. This TCR derives from a woman aged 25-40 years with multiple sclerosis.

The CDR3 region has the DNA TGTGCCAGCAGTTTAAAACAGGCGGCAAACATTCAGTACTTC. It encodes CASSLKQAANIQYF. The rearrangement uses TRBV12-3 or TRBV12-4 and TRBJ2-4; D possibly corresponds to TRBD1 (5 bases). Trimming pared 2 bases from V and 6 bases from J, leaving 11 bases between. The CDR3 has 14 residues.